This T cell receptor beta chain was captured by sequencing in a study of blood T cell repertoires in COVID-19. Germline CDR1 SEHNR, CDR2 FQNEAQ (reference sequence). The CDR3 runs 15 residues. The ends were cut back, 5 bases at V and 8 bases at J, with 21 bases in the middle. All enrollees were about 18 to 95 years old and from 20 to 30 US areas. Cohorts were determined from participant-reported clinical history. Two negative PCRs, clearance, or symptom resolution had been documented for recovered Cohort 3 donors. Original handling: It was from reference gene primer amplification that nucleated cell counts were estimated. Method: immunoSEQ multiplex PCR; TCRdb's copy keeps in-frame clones and lacks some. The V and J calls and clone size are taken from that table; D and trimming were inferred from the DNA. Of approximately 300,000 clones in the sample, roughly nine tenths were seen once.

The chain combines TRBV7-9 with TRBJ1-2; unclear D gene. Sequenced material: PBMCs or T cells enriched from blood (not recorded which). This clonotype originated in a man aged 55 to 69 who had recovered from COVID-19. The CDR3 spells CASSHTVGGSRGYTF. CDR3 coding DNA: TGTGCCAGCAGCCATACGGTGGGAGGGAGTCGAGGCTACACCTTC.